What follows is one T cell receptor beta chain and its context. Antigen specificity is unknown. Breast cancer patients provided tissue from their axillary draining lymph nodes. TCRdb passed the multiplex PCR reads through MiXCR, listing each CDR3 protein once. The sample lists 150,000 to 200,000 distinct CDR3 sequences, about 30% occurring once. The CDR3 is 14 residues long. Trimming pared 4 bases from V and 7 bases from J, leaving 14 bases between. The sample comes from a study of breast tumors, draining lymph nodes, adjacent tissues. Whole-study results and caveats: Tumors had less TCR diversity than lymph nodes, more than nontumor tissue.

The clonotype was recovered from a female donor with breast cancer. Some clones in this sample may be carry-over from other donors' samples. Specimen: axillary lymph node tissue. The chain employs TRBV12-3 or TRBV12-4 and TRBJ1-5, with a tentative D call TRBD1 (5 bases). The DNA for the CDR3 is TGTGCCAGCAGTTCCGGGACCCTTAGGCAGCCCCAGCATTTT. Its protein product is CASSSGTLRQPQHF.